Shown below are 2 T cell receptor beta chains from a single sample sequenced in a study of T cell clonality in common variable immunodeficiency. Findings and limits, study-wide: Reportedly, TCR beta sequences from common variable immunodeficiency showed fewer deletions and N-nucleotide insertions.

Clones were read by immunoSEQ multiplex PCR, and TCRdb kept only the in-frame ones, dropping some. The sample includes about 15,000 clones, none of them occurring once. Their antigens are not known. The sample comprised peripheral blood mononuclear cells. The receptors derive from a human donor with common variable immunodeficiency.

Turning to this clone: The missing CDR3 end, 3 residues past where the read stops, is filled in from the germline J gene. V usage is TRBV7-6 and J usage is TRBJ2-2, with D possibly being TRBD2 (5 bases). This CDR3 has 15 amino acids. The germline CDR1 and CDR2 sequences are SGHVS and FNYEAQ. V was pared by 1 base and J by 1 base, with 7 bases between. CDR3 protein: CASSLGLLNTGELFF. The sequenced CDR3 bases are TGTGCCAGCAGCTTAGGACTACTGAACACCGGGGAG.

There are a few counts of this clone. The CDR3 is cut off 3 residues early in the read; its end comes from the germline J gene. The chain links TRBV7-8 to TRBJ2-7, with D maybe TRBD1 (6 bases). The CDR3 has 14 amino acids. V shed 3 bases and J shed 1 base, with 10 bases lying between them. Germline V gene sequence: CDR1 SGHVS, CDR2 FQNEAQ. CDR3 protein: CASSLYRASYEQYF. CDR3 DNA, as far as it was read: TGTGCCAGCAGCTTGTACAGGGCGTCCTACGAG.